This entry lists 20 T cell receptor beta chains sequenced from one sample in a study of blood T cell repertoires in COVID-19. Some clones are missing from TCRdb's copy, which holds only in-frame ones; the method was immunoSEQ multiplex PCR. The table lists 130,000 or so clones, 60% to 80% of them singletons. The material sequenced was peripheral blood. The receptor set was obtained from a human donor in a cohort sampled during active COVID-19.

This clone turned up a few times. The chain employs TRBV2 and TRBJ2-7; D possibly corresponds to TRBD1 (5 bases). The CDR3 sequence is 13 residues long. V was trimmed by 5 bases and J by 2 bases, leaving 10 bases between them. The V gene's germline CDR1 is SNHLY and CDR2 FYNNEI. This CDR3 reads CASSSQETYEQYF. The CDR3 nucleotides are TGTGCCAGCAGTTCACAGGAAACCTACGAGCAGTACTTC.

This clone was counted between two and nine times. The V call is TRBV2, the J call TRBJ1-4; D ambiguous. This CDR3 comprises 14 residues. Germline V gene sequence: CDR1 SNHLY, CDR2 FYNNEI. The V end lost 5 bases, the J end lost 3 bases, and 10 bases lay between the germline ends. This CDR3 is CASSPPGSNEKLFF. The CDR3 DNA follows: TGTGCCAGCAGTCCACCCGGGTCTAATGAAAAACTGTTTTTT.

The gene calls are TRBV7-8 and TRBJ2-7, with 9 nucleotides matching TRBD1. The CDR3 runs 15 residues. J gave up 3 bases and V 1 base, and 4 bases lay outside the gene matches. Germline loops: CDR1 SGHVS, CDR2 FQNEAQ. The CDR3 loop reads CASSLVGQGFYEQYF. CDR3 sequence (DNA): TGTGCCAGCAGCTTAGTAGGACAGGGGTTCTACGAGCAGTACTTC.

V and J are TRBV6-6 and TRBJ2-3; the D gene is possibly TRBD2 (6 bases). Germline V gives CDR1 MNHNY, CDR2 SVGAGI (reference sequence). There are 15 residues in the CDR3. V was cut by 1 base and J by 1 base, with 9 bases left in between. CDR3 bases: TGTGCCAGCAGTTACTTGCAGCGGGGCACAGATACGCAGTATTTT. As protein: CASSYLQRGTDTQYF.

This chain joins TRBV5-6 and TRBJ1-2; possible D gene TRBD1, 5 bases. The CDR3 consists of 13 residues. V was clipped by 4 bases and J by 6 bases, with 13 bases between them. CDR1 and CDR2 from the germline V gene are SGHDT and YYEEEE. This CDR3 reads CASSPGRVHGYTF. DNA for the CDR3: TGTGCCAGCAGCCCAGGCAGGGTCCATGGCTACACCTTC.

The chain links TRBV27 to TRBJ2-3; 8 nucleotides line up with TRBD2. CDR1 and CDR2 (germline): MNHEY, SMNVEV (reference sequence). The CDR3 runs 13 residues. Losses at the gene ends were 5 bases for V and 8 bases for J; bases not matched to a gene: 6. This CDR3 is CASSLSGDGTQYF. The CDR3 bases are TGTGCCAGCAGTCTTAGCGGGGACGGTACGCAGTATTTT.

The gene calls are TRBV7-9 and TRBJ2-7; 7 bases are a match to TRBD2. The CDR3 runs 15 residues. Trimming at V came to 3 bases and at J to 5 bases, leaving 10 bases not matched to a gene. Per germline, CDR1 SEHNR and CDR2 FQNEAQ (reference sequence). The CDR3 DNA follows: TGTGCCAGCAGCTTCCAAACTAGCGCTGCCAACGAGCAGTACTTC. Encoded protein: CASSFQTSAANEQYF.

The chain uses TRBV10-3 and TRBJ1-5; 9 positions agree with TRBD1. This CDR3 comprises 16 residues. Trimming cost V 3 bases and J 4 bases; bases outside gene matches: 7. The germline CDR1 and CDR2 sequences are ENHRY and SYGVKD. Here the CDR3 DNA reads TGTGCCATCAGTGATCCCGGACAGGGGCAGAATCAGCCCCAGCATTTT. It specifies CAISDPGQGQNQPQHF.

The chain joins TRBV4-1 to TRBJ2-7, with 9 bases matching TRBD1. Per germline, CDR1 MGHRA and CDR2 YSYEKL. This CDR3 is built from 15 residues. V shed 2 bases, J shed 4 bases, and the junction held 6 bases outside the gene matches. CDR3 sequence (DNA): TGCGCCAGCAGCCAAACCGGGACAGGGTGGTACGAGCAGTACTTC. Protein: CASSQTGTGWYEQYF.

The genes are TRBV27 and TRBJ2-7; 9 nucleotides agree with TRBD2. Trimming cost V 6 bases and J 2 bases; bases outside gene matches: 5. The CDR3 sequence is 14 residues long. Germline CDR1 is MNHEY and CDR2 is SMNVEV (reference sequence). CDR3 DNA: TGTGCCAGCAGCCCGACTAGCGGAGCCTACGAGCAGTACTTC. It translates to CASSPTSGAYEQYF.

This clone was seen only once. The chain recombines TRBV14 with TRBJ2-1, with D possibly matching TRBD1 (5 bases). This CDR3 contains 17 residues. V lost 4 bases and J 0 bases, leaving 16 bases between the germline ends. Germline V gene lookup returns CDR1 SGHDN and CDR2 FVKESK. In DNA, the CDR3 is TGTGCCAGCAGCCGAGATAGATCCCAGGGCTCCTACAATGAGCAGTTCTTC. This codes for CASSRDRSQGSYNEQFF.

This rearrangement joins TRBV21-1 to TRBJ2-7; the table names TRBD1, a call not compared with the DNA. TRBV21-1 is classified as a pseudogene. The CDR3 totals 17 residues. CDR3 DNA sequence: TGTGCCAGCAGCAAAGACCGGACACCCCTCCTCTCCTACGAGCAGTACTTC. As protein: CASSKDRTPLLSYEQYF.

The rearrangement uses TRBV9 and TRBJ2-7; D perhaps matches TRBD2 (6 bases). The CDR3 runs 14 residues. V was cut by 4 bases and J by 0 bases, with 11 bases left in between. The V gene's germline CDR1 is SGDLS and CDR2 YYNGEE. The CDR3 nucleotides are TGTGCCAGCAGCCCGCGGGACGGCTCCTACGAGCAGTACTTC. Amino acid sequence: CASSPRDGSYEQYF. Full variable domain (remainder filled in from reference TRBV9 and TRBJ2-7): DSGVTQTPKHLITATGQRVTLRCSPRSGDLSVYWYQQSLDQGLQFLIQYYNGEERAKGNILERFSAQQFPDLHSELNLSSLELGDSALYFCASSPRDGSYEQYFGPGTRLTVT.

The V and J genes are TRBV7-2 and TRBJ2-7; 7 positions match TRBD1. Germline values: CDR1 SGHTA, CDR2 FQGNSA. Trimming at V came to 2 bases and at J to 1 base, leaving 5 bases not matched to a gene. The CDR3 extends over 15 amino acids. The DNA of the CDR3 is TGTGCCAGCAGCTTAACCCCGGACAGGTCCTACGAGCAGTACTTC. Translating it yields CASSLTPDRSYEQYF.

The chain couples TRBV28 to TRBJ1-5, with 8 bases lining up with TRBD1. CDR3 size: 16 residues. The V gene end was trimmed by 4 bases and the J gene end by 3 bases; junction bases not matched to a gene: 8. CDR1 MDHEN and CDR2 SYDVKM come from the germline V gene. CDR3 sequence: CASSSDRAPPNQPQHF. The CDR3 nucleotides are TGTGCCAGCAGTTCGGACAGGGCCCCACCCAATCAGCCCCAGCATTTT.

In DNA form, the CDR3 reads TGTGCCACCAGCAGAGATCTGACTGGCTCCTACGAGCAGTACTTC. It specifies CATSRDLTGSYEQYF. The V call is TRBV15, the J call TRBJ2-7; no clear D gene. The CDR3 consists of 15 residues. Germline values: CDR1 LNHNV, CDR2 YYDKDF (reference sequence). V was trimmed by 0 bases and J by 0 bases, leaving 9 bases between them.

J is TRBJ1-3 and V is TRBV13; D possibly corresponds to TRBD1 (6 bases). V lost 3 bases and J lost 0, with 9 bases in between. There are 15 residues in the CDR3. Germline V lookup: CDR1 PRHDT, CDR2 FYEKMQ (reference sequence). CDR3 residues: CASSFTGLSGNTIYF. Here the CDR3 DNA reads TGTGCCAGCAGCTTTACAGGGCTCTCTGGAAACACCATATATTTT.

This sequence joins TRBV10-3 and TRBJ2-7; 9 nucleotides line up with TRBD1. This CDR3 has 17 amino acids. The trim removed 0 bases at V and 4 bases at J, leaving 10 bases unmatched. Germline CDR1 and CDR2: ENHRY and SYGVKD. This CDR3 is CAISESLSGTGMYEQYF. CDR3 nucleotide sequence: TGTGCCATCAGTGAGTCCCTTTCCGGGACAGGGATGTACGAGCAGTACTTC.

The chain is built from TRBV28 and TRBJ2-1; TRBD2 aligns across 8 bases. The V segment lost 8 bases and the J segment 9 bases; nucleotides outside the gene matches: 15. The germline CDR1 and CDR2 sequences are MDHEN and SYDVKM. CDR3 length: 15 residues. In DNA form, the CDR3 reads TGTGCCAGCGGCGCTAGACGGGAGGGCCCTGGTGAGCAGTTCTTC. Encoded protein: CASGARREGPGEQFF. The full variable domain, completed using reference TRBV28 and TRBJ2-1, is DVKVTQSSRYLVKRTGEKVFLECVQDMDHENMFWYRQDPGLGLRLIYFSYDVKMKEKGDIPEGYSVSREKKERFSLILESASTNQTSMYLCASGARREGPGEQFFGPGTRLTVL.

The chain joins TRBV19 to TRBJ2-1, with TRBD1 identical over 8 bases. Trimming took 6 bases from V and 9 from J; bases not matched to a gene: 7. Per the germline V gene, CDR1 is LNHDA and CDR2 is SQIVND (reference sequence). The CDR3 runs 13 residues. CDR3 region: CASRNSGGVEQFF. DNA of the CDR3: TGTGCCAGTAGAAACTCAGGGGGCGTTGAGCAGTTCTTC. Together with reference TRBV19 and TRBJ2-1, the CDR3 gives the full variable domain: DGGITQSPKYLFRKEGQNVTLSCEQNLNHDAMYWYRQDPGQGLRLIYYSQIVNDFQKGDIAEGYSVSREKKESFPLTVTSAQKNPTAFYLCASRNSGGVEQFFGPGTRLTVL.